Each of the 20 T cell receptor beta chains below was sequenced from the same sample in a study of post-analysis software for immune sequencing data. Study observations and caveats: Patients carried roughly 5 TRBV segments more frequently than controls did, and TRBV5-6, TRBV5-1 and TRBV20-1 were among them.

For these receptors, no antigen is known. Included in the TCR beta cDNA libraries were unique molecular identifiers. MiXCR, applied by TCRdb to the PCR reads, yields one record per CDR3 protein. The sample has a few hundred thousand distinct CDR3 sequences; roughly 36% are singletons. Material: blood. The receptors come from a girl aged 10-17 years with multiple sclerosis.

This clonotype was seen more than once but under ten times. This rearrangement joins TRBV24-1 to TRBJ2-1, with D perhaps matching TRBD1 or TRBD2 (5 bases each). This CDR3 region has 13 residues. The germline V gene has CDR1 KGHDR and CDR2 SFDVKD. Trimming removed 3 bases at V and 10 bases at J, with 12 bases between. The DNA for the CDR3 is TGTGCCACCAGTGATCCCCGTGGGGGAGAGCAGTTCTTC. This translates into CATSDPRGGEQFF.

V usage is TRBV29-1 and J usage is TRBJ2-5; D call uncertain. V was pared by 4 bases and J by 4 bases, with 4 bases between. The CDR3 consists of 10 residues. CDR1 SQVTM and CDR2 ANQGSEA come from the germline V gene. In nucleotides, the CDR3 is TGCAGCGTTGCAGTAGAGACCCAGTACTTC. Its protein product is CSVAVETQYF.

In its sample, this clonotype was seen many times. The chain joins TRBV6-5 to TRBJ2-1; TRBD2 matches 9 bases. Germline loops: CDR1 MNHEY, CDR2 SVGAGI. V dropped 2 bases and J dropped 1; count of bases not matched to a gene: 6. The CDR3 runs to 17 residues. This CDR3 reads CASSYGSGGGSYNEQFF. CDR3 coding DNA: TGTGCCAGCAGTTACGGTAGCGGGGGTGGTTCCTACAATGAGCAGTTCTTC.

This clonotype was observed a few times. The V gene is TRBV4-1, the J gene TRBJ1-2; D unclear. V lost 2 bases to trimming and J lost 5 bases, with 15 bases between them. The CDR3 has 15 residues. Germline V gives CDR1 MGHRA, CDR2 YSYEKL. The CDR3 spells CASSQTQALKYGYTF. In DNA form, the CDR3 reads TGCGCCAGCAGCCAAACCCAGGCCCTAAAATATGGCTACACCTTC.

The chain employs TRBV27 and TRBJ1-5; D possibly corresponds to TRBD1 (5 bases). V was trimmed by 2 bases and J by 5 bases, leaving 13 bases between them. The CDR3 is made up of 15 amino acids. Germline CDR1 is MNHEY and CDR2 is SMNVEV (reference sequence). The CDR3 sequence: CASSLGGEEYQPQHF. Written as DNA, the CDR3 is TGTGCCAGCAGTTTAGGGGGGGAGGAATATCAGCCCCAGCATTTT.

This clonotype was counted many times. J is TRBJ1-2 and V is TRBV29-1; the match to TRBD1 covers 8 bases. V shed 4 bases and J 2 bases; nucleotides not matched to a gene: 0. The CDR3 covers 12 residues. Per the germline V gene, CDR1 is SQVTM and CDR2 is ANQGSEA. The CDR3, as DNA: TGCAGCGTTGGACAGGGGAACTATGGCTACACCTTC. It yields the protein CSVGQGNYGYTF.

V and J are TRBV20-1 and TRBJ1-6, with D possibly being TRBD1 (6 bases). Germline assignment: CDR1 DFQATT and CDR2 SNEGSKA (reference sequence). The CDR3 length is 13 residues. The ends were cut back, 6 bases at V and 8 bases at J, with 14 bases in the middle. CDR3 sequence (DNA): TGCAGTGCAGGGGGACACTCGGATTCACCCCTCCACTTT. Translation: CSAGGHSDSPLHF.

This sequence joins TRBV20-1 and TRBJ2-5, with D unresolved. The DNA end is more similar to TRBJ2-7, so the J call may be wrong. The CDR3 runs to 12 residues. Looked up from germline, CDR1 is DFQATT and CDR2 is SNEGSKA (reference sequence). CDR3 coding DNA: TGCAGTGCTAGAGATGTTAAGGGCGAGCAGTACTTC. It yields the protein CSARDVKGEQYF.

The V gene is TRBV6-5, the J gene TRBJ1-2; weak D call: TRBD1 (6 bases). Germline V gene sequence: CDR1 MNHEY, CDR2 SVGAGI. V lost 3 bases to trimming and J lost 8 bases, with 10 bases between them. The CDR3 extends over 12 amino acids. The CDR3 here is CASSYEGGGYTF. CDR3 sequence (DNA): TGTGCCAGCAGTTATGAGGGGGGGGGCTACACCTTC.

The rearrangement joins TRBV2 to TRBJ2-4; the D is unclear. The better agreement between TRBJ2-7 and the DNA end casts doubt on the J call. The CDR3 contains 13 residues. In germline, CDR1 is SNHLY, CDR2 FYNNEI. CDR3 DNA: TGTGCCAGCAAACGTATAAGCAGCGACGAGCAGTACTTC. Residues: CASKRISSDEQYF.

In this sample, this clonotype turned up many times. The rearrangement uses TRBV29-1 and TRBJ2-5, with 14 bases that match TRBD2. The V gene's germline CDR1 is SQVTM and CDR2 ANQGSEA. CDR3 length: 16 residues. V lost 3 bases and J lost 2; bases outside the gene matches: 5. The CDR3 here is CSVERGTSGGQETQYF. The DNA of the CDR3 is TGCAGCGTTGAGAGGGGGACTAGCGGGGGACAAGAGACCCAGTACTTC.

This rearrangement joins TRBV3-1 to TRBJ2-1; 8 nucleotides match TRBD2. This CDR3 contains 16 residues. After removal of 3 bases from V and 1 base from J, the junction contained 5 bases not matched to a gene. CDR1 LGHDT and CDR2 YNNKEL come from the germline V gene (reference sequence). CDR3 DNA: TGTGCCAGCAGCCAGGCTCGGGGGGGATCCTACAATGAGCAGTTCTTC. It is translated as CASSQARGGSYNEQFF.

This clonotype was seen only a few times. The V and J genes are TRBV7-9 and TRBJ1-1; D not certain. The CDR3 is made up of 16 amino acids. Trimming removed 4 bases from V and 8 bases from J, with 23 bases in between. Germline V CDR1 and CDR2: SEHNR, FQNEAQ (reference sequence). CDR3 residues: CASSSPEDRVRTEAFF. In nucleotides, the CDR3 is TGTGCCAGCAGCTCCCCGGAGGACCGGGTGAGGACCGAAGCTTTCTTT. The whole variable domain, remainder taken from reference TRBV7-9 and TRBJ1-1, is DTGVSQNPRHKITKRGQNVTFRCDPISEHNRLYWYRQTLGQGPEFLTYFQNEAQLEKSRLLSDRFSAERPKGSFSTLEIQRTEQGDSAMYLCASSSPEDRVRTEAFFGQGTRLTVV.

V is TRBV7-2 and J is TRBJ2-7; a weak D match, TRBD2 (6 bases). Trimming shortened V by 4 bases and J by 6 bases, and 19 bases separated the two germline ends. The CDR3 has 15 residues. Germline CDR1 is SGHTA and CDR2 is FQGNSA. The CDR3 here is CASSSGTGIVGEQYF. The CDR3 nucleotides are TGTGCCAGCAGCTCTGGGACTGGGATAGTGGGCGAGCAGTACTTC.

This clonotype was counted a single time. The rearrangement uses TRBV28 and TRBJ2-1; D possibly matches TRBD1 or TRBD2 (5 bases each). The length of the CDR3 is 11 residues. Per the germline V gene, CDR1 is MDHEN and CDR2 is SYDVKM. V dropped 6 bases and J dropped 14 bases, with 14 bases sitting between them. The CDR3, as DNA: TGTGCCAGCAGGCGCACCGGGACGGAGTTCTTC. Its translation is CASRRTGTEFF.

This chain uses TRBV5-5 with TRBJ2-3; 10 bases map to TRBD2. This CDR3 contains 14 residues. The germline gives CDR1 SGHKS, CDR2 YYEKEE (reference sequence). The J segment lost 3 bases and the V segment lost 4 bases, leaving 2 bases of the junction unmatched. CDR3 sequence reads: CASSVLAGTDTQYF. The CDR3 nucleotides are TGTGCCAGCAGCGTACTAGCGGGGACAGATACGCAGTATTTT.

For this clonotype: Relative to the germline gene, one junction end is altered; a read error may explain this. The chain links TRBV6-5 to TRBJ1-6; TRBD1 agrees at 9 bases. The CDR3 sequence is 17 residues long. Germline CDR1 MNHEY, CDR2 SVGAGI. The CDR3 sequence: CASSYTLGGTGNSSLHF. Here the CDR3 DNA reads TGTGCCAGCAGTTACACATTAGGGGGGACAGGGAATTCATCCCTCCACTTT.

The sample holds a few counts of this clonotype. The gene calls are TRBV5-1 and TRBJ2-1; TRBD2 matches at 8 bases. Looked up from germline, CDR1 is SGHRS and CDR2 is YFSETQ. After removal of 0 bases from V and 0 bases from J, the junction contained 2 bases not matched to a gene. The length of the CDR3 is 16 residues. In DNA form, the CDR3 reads TGCGCCAGCAGCTTGGAAGCGGGAGACTCCTACAATGAGCAGTTCTTC. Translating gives CASSLEAGDSYNEQFF.

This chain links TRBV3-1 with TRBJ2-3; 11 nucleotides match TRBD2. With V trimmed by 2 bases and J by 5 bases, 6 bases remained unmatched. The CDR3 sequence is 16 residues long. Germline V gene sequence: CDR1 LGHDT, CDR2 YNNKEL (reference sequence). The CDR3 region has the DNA TGTGCCAGCAGCCAACAGGCTAGCGGGGGGCAAGATACGCAGTATTTT. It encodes CASSQQASGGQDTQYF.

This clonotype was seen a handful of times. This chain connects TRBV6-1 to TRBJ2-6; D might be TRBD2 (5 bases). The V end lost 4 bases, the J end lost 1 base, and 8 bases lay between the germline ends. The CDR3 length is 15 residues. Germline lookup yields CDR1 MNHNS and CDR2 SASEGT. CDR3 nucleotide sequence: TGTGCCAGCAGTGGGCCGGGGTCTGGGGCCAACGTCCTGACTTTC. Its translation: CASSGPGSGANVLTF.